Detailed here is one TCR beta chain. Its target is not known. The source of the sample is a study of T cell repertoires in cytomegalovirus infection. Study details: Public TCR beta signatures marked donors with CMV infection and the matching HLA. Study-wide findings and caveats: HLA-C-restricted, CMV-specific TCR beta clonotypes were dominant ex vivo.

TCRdb re-called the reads with MiXCR, one entry per CDR3 protein. This table has tens of thousands of distinct CDR3 sequences, about half appearing once. The V and J ends lost 3 bases and 5 bases respectively, with 19 bases between them. This CDR3 region has 16 residues. The germline CDR1 and CDR2 sequences are SGHAT and FQNNGV. The starting material was CD8+ T cells from cultured PBMCs, obtained from culture after CMV antigen stimulation. The chain recombines TRBV11-2 with TRBJ1-2, with D unresolved. The receptor's source is a human donor in good health (CMV status not recorded). Some clones in this sample may be carry-over from other donors' samples. The CDR3 sequence is CASSLSVVEGGYGYTF. The CDR3 bases are TGTGCCAGCAGCTTGAGTGTTGTGGAGGGAGGTTATGGCTACACCTTC.